Below are 27 T cell receptor beta chains sequenced from a single sample in a study of graft-versus-host responses after intestinal transplantation. The antigens these receptors bind are not known. The table came from immunoSEQ multiplex PCR; TCRdb's copy has only in-frame clones and leaves some out. The table has more than 75,000 clones, approximately 90% seen once. Sequences were derived from unstimulated CD4+ T cells sorted from spleen or lymph node cells, sampled before transplant. Receptors originate from a human donor who was the organ donor for an intestinal transplant.

In this sample, this clone turned up a few times. The CDR3 loop reads CASSLVNQPQHF. DNA of the CDR3: TGTGCCAGTAGCCTAGTCAATCAGCCCCAGCATTTT. The chain carries TRBV19 and TRBJ1-5, with D uncertain. The V end was cut by 6 bases, the J end by 3 bases, with 6 bases between. This CDR3 is 12 amino acids long. Germline V gene data show CDR1 as LNHDA and CDR2 as SQIVND (reference sequence).

V gene TRBV5-3 combines with J gene TRBJ2-2, with TRBD2 matching 13 bases. TRBV5-3 is an ORF; its function is uncertain. V gave up 4 bases and J gave up 3 bases; unmatched junction bases: 6. CDR3 length: 17 amino acids. CDR3 nucleotides: TGTGCCAGAAGCGGCGGACTAGCGGGAGTGGACACCGGGGAGCTGTTTTTT. As protein: CARSGGLAGVDTGELFF.

In DNA form, the CDR3 reads TGTGCCAGCAGTTTAGTCCAGATGAACACTGAAGCTTTCTTT. Translating it yields CASSLVQMNTEAFF. The chain joins TRBV28 to TRBJ1-1; D remains unclear. The CDR3 is 14 amino acids. CDR1 and CDR2 (germline): MDHEN, SYDVKM. V lost 2 bases, J lost 0 bases, and 7 bases lay in between.

The rearrangement joins TRBV15 to TRBJ1-2; perhaps TRBD1 as D (5 bases). Per the germline V gene, CDR1 is LNHNV and CDR2 is YYDKDF (reference sequence). There are 17 residues in the CDR3. V was pared by 2 bases and J by 5 bases, with 21 bases between. The CDR3 reads CATSRQIWGTSFYGYTF. For the CDR3, the DNA is TGTGCCACCAGCAGACAGATATGGGGGACTTCATTTTATGGCTACACCTTC.

V is TRBV27 and J is TRBJ2-7; TRBD1 aligns across 7 bases. CDR3 length: 16 residues. Losses at the gene ends were 0 bases for V and 3 bases for J; bases not matched to a gene: 8. Per germline, CDR1 MNHEY and CDR2 SMNVEV (reference sequence). The chain's CDR3 is CASSLSRGSSYYEQYF. Here the CDR3 DNA reads TGTGCCAGCAGTTTATCCAGGGGGAGCAGCTACTACGAGCAGTACTTC.

The V gene is TRBV5-1, the J gene TRBJ2-7, with 8 bases matching TRBD2. Germline CDR1 SGHRS, CDR2 YFSETQ. V dropped 4 bases and J dropped 5; count of bases not matched to a gene: 14. There are 16 residues in the CDR3. CDR3 sequence: CASSRITGLASHEQYF. The CDR3 DNA is TGCGCCAGCAGCAGGATAACAGGACTAGCTTCTCACGAGCAGTACTTC.

This chain joins TRBV4-2 and TRBJ2-5, with TRBD2 matching 14 bases. The DNA matches TRBJ2-7 better at its end, which makes the J call doubtful. Germline CDR1 is LGHNA and CDR2 is YNFKEQ. This CDR3 has 18 amino acids. The CDR3 nucleotides are TGTGCCAGCAGCCAAGATTGGGGACTAGCGGGAGACCCCTACGAGCAGTACTTC. This sequence encodes CASSQDWGLAGDPYEQYF.

This clone was seen a single time. The chain uses TRBV28 and TRBJ2-2; the D is unclear. The germline V gene encodes CDR1 MDHEN and CDR2 SYDVKM. Trimming took off 4 bases at V and 0 bases at J, with 3 bases between the two ends. The CDR3 consists of 13 residues. This CDR3 reads CASSSSNTGELFF. CDR3 DNA: TGTGCCAGCAGTTCCTCGAACACCGGGGAGCTGTTTTTT.

The CDR3 loop reads CASSWTGVFEQYF. In nucleotides, the CDR3 is TGTGCCAGCAGTTGGACAGGGGTTTTCGAGCAGTACTTC. V gene TRBV5-5 combines with J gene TRBJ2-7, with 9 bases matching TRBD1. Per germline, CDR1 SGHKS and CDR2 YYEKEE (reference sequence). The CDR3 loop spans 13 amino acids. Trimming removed 5 bases from V and 6 bases from J; junction bases left unmatched: 6.

The genes are TRBV2 and TRBJ1-4; the match to TRBD1 covers 7 bases. The J segment lost 5 bases and the V segment lost 6 bases, leaving 9 bases of the junction unmatched. CDR3 length equals 15 residues. The germline gives CDR1 SNHLY, CDR2 FYNNEI. CDR3 region: CASSRWTGVNEKLFF. The DNA of the CDR3 is TGTGCCAGCAGCCGATGGACAGGTGTGAATGAAAAACTGTTTTTT.

The chain joins TRBV6-1 to TRBJ2-7, with 9 bases aligning to TRBD1. Germline CDR1 reads MNHNS; CDR2 reads SASEGT. This CDR3 is 13 amino acids long. The trim removed 6 bases at V and 6 bases at J, leaving 6 bases unmatched. CDR3 region: CASRGTGTGEQYF. As DNA, the CDR3 is TGTGCCAGCAGGGGGACAGGGACGGGCGAGCAGTACTTC.

This chain uses TRBV29-1 with TRBJ2-3; D call uncertain. This CDR3 is built from 13 residues. Germline lookup yields CDR1 SQVTM and CDR2 ANQGSEA. V was clipped by 8 bases and J by 1 base, with 13 bases between them. DNA for the CDR3: TGCAGCTCAAATGTCCAGGGCACAGATACGCAGTATTTT. It is translated as CSSNVQGTDTQYF.

The chain joins TRBV15 to TRBJ2-2; the match to TRBD1 covers 7 bases. The CDR3 spans 16 residues. The germline CDR1 and CDR2 sequences are LNHNV and YYDKDF (reference sequence). V dropped 2 bases and J dropped 7; count of bases not matched to a gene: 10. This chain's CDR3 is CATSRRRDSSFGELFF. The CDR3 nucleotides read TGTGCCACCAGCAGACGAAGGGACAGTTCTTTCGGGGAGCTGTTTTTT.

In this sample, this clone turned up once. This chain joins TRBV27 and TRBJ1-6, with TRBD1 identical over 8 bases. The CDR3 has 17 residues. V was pared by 5 bases and J by 7 bases, with 13 bases of the junction left unmatched. Germline V lookup: CDR1 MNHEY, CDR2 SMNVEV (reference sequence). CDR3 in amino acids: CASSLQRQGSGNSPLHF. In nucleotides, the CDR3 is TGTGCCAGCAGTCTACAACGACAGGGGTCGGGAAATTCACCCCTCCACTTT.

The J gene is TRBJ2-1, the V gene TRBV7-9, with 13 bases that match TRBD2. There are 15 residues in the CDR3. Losses at the gene ends were 5 bases for V and 7 bases for J; bases not matched to a gene: 5. Germline CDR1 is SEHNR and CDR2 is FQNEAQ (reference sequence). CDR3 coding DNA: TGTGCCAGCAGCGCCCCGGGACTAGCGGGGAATGAGCAGTTCTTC. Residues: CASSAPGLAGNEQFF. Variable domain in full (rest from reference TRBV7-9 and TRBJ2-1): DTGVSQNPRHKITKRGQNVTFRCDPISEHNRLYWYRQTLGQGPEFLTYFQNEAQLEKSRLLSDRFSAERPKGSFSTLEIQRTEQGDSAMYLCASSAPGLAGNEQFFGPGTRLTVL.

This sequence joins TRBV5-6 and TRBJ1-2; 8 nucleotides match TRBD1. Trimming took 4 bases from V and 0 from J; bases not matched to a gene: 5. The germline V gene has CDR1 SGHDT and CDR2 YYEEEE. The CDR3 consists of 15 residues. The CDR3 DNA is TGTGCCAGCAGCCTAGGACAGGGACCTAACTATGGCTACACCTTC. It translates to CASSLGQGPNYGYTF.

This chain connects TRBV30 to TRBJ2-5; no clear D gene. The V gene's germline CDR1 is GTSNPN and CDR2 SVGIG (reference sequence). Trimming stripped 3 bases from V and 3 bases from J, with 5 bases between. CDR3 length equals 11 residues. The CDR3 coding sequence is TGTGCCTGGAGCCAAAAAGAGACCCAGTACTTC. It specifies CAWSQKETQYF.

CDR3 DNA: TGTGCCAGTAGGAAGGGACTAGCGGACTACAATGAGCAGTTCTTC. Translating gives CASRKGLADYNEQFF. V and J are TRBV19 and TRBJ2-1; 11 nucleotides align to TRBD2. The CDR3 runs 15 residues. Germline values: CDR1 LNHDA, CDR2 SQIVND (reference sequence). With V trimmed by 6 bases and J by 3 bases, 4 bases remained unmatched.

The V and J genes are TRBV7-9 and TRBJ2-3; a weak D match, TRBD2 (7 bases). CDR3 length: 16 amino acids. Deletions cut 0 bases from V and 2 bases from J, with 12 bases between. Germline CDR1 and CDR2: SEHNR and FQNEAQ (reference sequence). The CDR3 nucleotides read TGTGCCAGCAGCTTAGCCCGGGGGGCCTACACAGATACGCAGTATTTT. It is translated as CASSLARGAYTDTQYF. The complete variable domain, with remaining parts taken from reference TRBV7-9 and TRBJ2-3, reads DTGVSQNPRHKITKRGQNVTFRCDPISEHNRLYWYRQTLGQGPEFLTYFQNEAQLEKSRLLSDRFSAERPKGSFSTLEIQRTEQGDSAMYLCASSLARGAYTDTQYFGPGTRLTVL.

This rearrangement joins TRBV7-2 to TRBJ2-2; TRBD2 aligns across 9 bases. The germline gives CDR1 SGHTA, CDR2 FQGNSA. J gave up 5 bases and V 2 bases, and 3 bases lay outside the gene matches. The CDR3 is 15 amino acids. In DNA form, the CDR3 reads TGTGCCAGCAGCTTATCGGCGGGAGGGACCGGGGAGCTGTTTTTT. This sequence encodes CASSLSAGGTGELFF.

The chain has TRBV28 and TRBJ1-2, with D perhaps TRBD1 (5 bases). V lost 2 bases and J 8 bases, leaving 15 bases between the germline ends. Germline V gene data show CDR1 as MDHEN and CDR2 as SYDVKM. This CDR3 has 14 amino acids. This CDR3 is CASSLRPGRGGYTF. The CDR3 bases are TGTGCCAGCAGTTTAAGGCCAGGAAGGGGCGGCTACACCTTC.

J is TRBJ2-7 and V is TRBV28; 7 positions agree with TRBD1. V shed 5 bases, J shed 4 bases, and the junction held 2 bases outside the gene matches. The length of the CDR3 is 12 residues. CDR1 is MDHEN and CDR2 is SYDVKM in the germline V gene. The chain's CDR3 is CASSQGVYEQYF. The CDR3 region has the DNA TGTGCCAGCAGTCAGGGGGTATACGAGCAGTACTTC.

The count of this clone is one. This chain links TRBV6-1 with TRBJ1-2; 7 bases map to TRBD1. With 7 bases clipped from V and 4 bases from J, the junction kept 6 bases outside the gene matches. CDR1 and CDR2 from the germline V gene are MNHNS and SASEGT. The CDR3 loop spans 13 amino acids. The CDR3 DNA is TGTGCCAGCACCTCCGGGACAGTCTATGGCTACACCTTC. This codes for CASTSGTVYGYTF.

This sequence joins TRBV18 and TRBJ1-5, with a weak D call TRBD1 (5 bases). There are 17 residues in the CDR3. V was trimmed by 2 bases and J by 9 bases, leaving 23 bases between them. The germline gives CDR1 KGHSH, CDR2 LQKENI. The CDR3 region is CASSPVDIRLAYLPQHF. CDR3 in DNA: TGTGCCAGCTCACCAGTGGACATTAGACTTGCCTATCTGCCCCAGCATTTT.

The chain is built from TRBV6-1 and TRBJ2-7; 8 bases map to TRBD1. V dropped 7 bases and J dropped 0; count of bases not matched to a gene: 8. Germline values: CDR1 MNHNS, CDR2 SASEGT. The CDR3 has 15 amino acids. The CDR3 nucleotides read TGTGCCAGCAATCAGGGGGCCCTTCTCTCCTACGAGCAGTACTTC. This codes for CASNQGALLSYEQYF.

Of note for this clone: The sample holds other DNA sequences that translate to the same CDR3. J is TRBJ2-7 and V is TRBV30; a possible D gene is TRBD1 (5 bases). Germline CDR1 is GTSNPN and CDR2 is SVGIG (reference sequence). With 2 bases removed from V and 3 bases from J, the gap between germline ends came to 5 bases. The CDR3 loop spans 11 amino acids. The DNA for the CDR3 is TGTGCCTGGAGTAGGGGCTACGAGCAGTACTTC. Protein sequence: CAWSRGYEQYF.

V gene TRBV7-9 combines with J gene TRBJ2-5, with 7 bases that match TRBD2. The CDR3 sequence is 17 residues long. Per germline, CDR1 SEHNR and CDR2 FQNEAQ (reference sequence). V lost 4 bases, J lost 9 bases, and 20 bases stayed unmatched. The chain's CDR3 is CASSSISGTTLPGAQYF. The CDR3 nucleotides are TGTGCCAGCAGCTCTATCTCCGGGACTACCCTACCGGGGGCCCAGTACTTC.